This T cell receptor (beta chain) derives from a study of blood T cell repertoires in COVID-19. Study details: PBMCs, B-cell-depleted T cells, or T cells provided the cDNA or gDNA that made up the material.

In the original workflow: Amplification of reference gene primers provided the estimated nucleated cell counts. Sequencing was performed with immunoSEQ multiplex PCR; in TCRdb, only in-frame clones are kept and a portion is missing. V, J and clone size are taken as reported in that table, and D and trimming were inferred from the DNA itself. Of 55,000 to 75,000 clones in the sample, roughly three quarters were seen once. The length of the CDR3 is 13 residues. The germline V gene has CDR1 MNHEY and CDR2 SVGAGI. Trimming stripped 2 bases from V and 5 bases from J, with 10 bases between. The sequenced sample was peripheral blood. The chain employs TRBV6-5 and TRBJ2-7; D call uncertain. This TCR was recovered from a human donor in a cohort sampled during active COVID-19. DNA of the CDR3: TGTGCCAGCAGTTACCCTTCTAGGAACGAGCAGTACTTC. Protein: CASSYPSRNEQYF.